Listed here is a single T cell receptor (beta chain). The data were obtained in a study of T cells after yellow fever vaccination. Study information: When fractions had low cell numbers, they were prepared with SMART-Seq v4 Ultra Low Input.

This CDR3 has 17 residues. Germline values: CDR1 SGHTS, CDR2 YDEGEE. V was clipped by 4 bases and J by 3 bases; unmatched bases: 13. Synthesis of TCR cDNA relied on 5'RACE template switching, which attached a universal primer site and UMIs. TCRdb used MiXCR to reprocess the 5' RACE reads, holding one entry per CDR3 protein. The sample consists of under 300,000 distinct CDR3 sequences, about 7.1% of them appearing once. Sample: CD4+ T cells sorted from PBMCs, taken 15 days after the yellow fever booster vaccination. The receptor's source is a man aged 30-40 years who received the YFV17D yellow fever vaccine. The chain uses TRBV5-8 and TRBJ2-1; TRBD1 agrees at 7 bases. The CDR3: CASSPGTASLGYNEQFF. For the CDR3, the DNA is TGTGCCAGCAGCCCTGGGACAGCAAGTTTGGGCTACAATGAGCAGTTCTTC.